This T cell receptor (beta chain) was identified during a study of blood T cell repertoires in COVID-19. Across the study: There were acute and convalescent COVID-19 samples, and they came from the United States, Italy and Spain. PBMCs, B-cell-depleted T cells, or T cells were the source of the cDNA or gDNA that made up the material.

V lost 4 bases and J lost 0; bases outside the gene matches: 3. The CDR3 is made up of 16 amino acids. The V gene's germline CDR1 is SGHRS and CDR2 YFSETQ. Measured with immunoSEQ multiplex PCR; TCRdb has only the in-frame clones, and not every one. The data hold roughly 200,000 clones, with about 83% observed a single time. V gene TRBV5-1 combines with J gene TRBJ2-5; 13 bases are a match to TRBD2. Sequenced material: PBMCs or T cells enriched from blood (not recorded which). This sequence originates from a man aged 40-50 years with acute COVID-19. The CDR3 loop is CASSTTSGRDQETQYF. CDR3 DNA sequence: TGCGCCAGCAGCACTACTAGCGGGAGGGACCAAGAGACCCAGTACTTC.